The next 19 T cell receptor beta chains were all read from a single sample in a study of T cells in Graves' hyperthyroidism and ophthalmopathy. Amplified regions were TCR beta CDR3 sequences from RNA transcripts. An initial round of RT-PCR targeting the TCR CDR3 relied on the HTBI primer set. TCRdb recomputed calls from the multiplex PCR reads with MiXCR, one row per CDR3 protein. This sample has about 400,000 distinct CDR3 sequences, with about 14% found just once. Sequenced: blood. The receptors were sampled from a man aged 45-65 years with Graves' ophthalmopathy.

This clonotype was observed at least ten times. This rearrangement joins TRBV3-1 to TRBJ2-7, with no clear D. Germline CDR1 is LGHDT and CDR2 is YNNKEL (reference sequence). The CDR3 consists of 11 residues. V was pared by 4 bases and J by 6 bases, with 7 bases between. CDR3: CASSRGPEQYF. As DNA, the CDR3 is TGTGCCAGCAGCCGAGGACCCGAGCAGTACTTC.

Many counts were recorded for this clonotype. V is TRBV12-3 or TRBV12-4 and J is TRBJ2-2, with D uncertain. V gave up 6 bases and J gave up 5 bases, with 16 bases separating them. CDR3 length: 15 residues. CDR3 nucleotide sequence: TGTGCCAGCAGCCTAAATAGTTTAGGGACCGGGGAGCTGTTTTTT. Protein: CASSLNSLGTGELFF.

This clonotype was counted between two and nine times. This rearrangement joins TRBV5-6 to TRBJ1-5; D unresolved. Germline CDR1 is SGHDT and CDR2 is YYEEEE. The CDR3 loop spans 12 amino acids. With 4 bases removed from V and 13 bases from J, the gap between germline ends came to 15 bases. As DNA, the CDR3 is TGTGCCAGCAGCAAGAGAGAGGGCGTACAGCATTTT. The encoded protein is CASSKREGVQHF.

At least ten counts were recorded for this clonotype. CDR3 in amino acids: CASSAQTTSGHNEQFF. CDR3 nucleotide sequence: TGTGCCAGCAGCGCCCAGACCACTAGCGGACACAATGAGCAGTTCTTC. The chain combines TRBV11-2 with TRBJ2-1; 8 bases agree with TRBD2. CDR1 is SGHAT, CDR2 FQNNGV, per germline. CDR3 length: 16 amino acids. V gave up 5 bases and J gave up 5 bases; unmatched junction bases: 11.

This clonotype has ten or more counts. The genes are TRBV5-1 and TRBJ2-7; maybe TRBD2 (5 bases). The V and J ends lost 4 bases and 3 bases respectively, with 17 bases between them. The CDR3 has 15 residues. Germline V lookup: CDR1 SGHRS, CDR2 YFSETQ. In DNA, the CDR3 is TGCGCCAGCAGCCCGATAACTAGATTAGACTACGAGCAGTACTTC. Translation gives CASSPITRLDYEQYF.

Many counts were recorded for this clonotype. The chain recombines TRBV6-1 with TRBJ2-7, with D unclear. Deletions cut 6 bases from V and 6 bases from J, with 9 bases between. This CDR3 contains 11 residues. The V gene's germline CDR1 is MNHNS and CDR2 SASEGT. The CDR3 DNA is TGTGCCAGCAGCCGAACTGGCGAGCAGTACTTC. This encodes CASSRTGEQYF.

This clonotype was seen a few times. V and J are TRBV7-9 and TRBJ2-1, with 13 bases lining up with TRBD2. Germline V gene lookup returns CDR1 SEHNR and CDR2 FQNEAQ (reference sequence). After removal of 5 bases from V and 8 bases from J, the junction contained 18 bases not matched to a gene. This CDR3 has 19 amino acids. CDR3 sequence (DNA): TGTGCCAGCAGCCCGAGTACTCCGGGACTAGCGGGACGACGTGATGAGCAGTTCTTC. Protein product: CASSPSTPGLAGRRDEQFF.

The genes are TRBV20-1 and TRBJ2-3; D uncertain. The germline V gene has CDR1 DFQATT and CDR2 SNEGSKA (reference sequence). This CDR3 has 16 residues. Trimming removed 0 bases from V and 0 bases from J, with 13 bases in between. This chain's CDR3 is CSAREKVSSSTDTQYF. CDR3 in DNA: TGCAGTGCTAGAGAAAAAGTGTCTTCTAGCACAGATACGCAGTATTTT.

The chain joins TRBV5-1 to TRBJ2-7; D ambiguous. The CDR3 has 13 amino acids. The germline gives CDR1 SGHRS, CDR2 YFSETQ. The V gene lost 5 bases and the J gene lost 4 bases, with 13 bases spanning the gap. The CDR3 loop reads CASSLTERYEQYF. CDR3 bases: TGCGCCAGCAGTTTAACGGAGAGGTACGAGCAGTACTTC.

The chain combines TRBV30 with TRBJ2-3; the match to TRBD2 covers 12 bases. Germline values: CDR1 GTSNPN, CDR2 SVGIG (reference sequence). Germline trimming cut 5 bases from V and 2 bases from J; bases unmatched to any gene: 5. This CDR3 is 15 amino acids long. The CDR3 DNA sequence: TGTGCCTGGGATTCTAGCGGGGGGGACACAGATACGCAGTATTTT. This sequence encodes CAWDSSGGDTDTQYF.

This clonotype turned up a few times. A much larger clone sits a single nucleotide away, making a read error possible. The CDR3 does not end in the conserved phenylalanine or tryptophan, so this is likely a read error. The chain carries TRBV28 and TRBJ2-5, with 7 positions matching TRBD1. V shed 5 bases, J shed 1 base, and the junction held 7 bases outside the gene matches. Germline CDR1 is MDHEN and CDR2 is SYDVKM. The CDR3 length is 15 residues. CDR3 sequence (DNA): TGTGCCAGCAGTGAAAACCGGGACAGCCAAGAGACCCAGTACCTC. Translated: CASSENRDSQETQYL.

The CDR3 loop is CASSTRKSTGELFF. The DNA of the CDR3 is TGTGCCAGCAGCACTAGGAAGAGCACCGGGGAGCTGTTTTTT. The rearrangement links TRBV9 to TRBJ2-2; possibly TRBD2 for D (5 bases). The V and J ends lost 4 bases and 4 bases respectively, with 11 bases between them. This CDR3 comprises 14 residues. The germline V gene has CDR1 SGDLS and CDR2 YYNGEE.

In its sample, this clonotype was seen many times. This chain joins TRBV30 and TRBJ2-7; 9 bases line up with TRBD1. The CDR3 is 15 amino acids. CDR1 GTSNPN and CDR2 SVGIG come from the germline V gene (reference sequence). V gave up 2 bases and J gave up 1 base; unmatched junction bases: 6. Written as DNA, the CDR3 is TGTGCCTGGAGTTCCCCGGACAGGGGATCCTACGAGCAGTACTTC. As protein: CAWSSPDRGSYEQYF.

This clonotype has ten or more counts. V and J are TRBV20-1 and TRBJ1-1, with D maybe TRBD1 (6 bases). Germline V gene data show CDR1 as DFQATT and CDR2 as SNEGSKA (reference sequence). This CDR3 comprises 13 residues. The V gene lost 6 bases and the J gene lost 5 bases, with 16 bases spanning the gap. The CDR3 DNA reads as TGCAGTGCCGCCATGGGGGGCATTACTGAAGCTTTCTTT. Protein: CSAAMGGITEAFF.

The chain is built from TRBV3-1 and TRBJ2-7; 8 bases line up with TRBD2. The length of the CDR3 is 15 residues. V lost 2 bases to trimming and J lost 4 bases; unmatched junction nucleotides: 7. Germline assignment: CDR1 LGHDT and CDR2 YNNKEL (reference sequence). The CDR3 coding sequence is TGTGCCAGCAGCCAAATCACTAGCGGCTTATACGAGCAGTACTTC. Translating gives CASSQITSGLYEQYF.

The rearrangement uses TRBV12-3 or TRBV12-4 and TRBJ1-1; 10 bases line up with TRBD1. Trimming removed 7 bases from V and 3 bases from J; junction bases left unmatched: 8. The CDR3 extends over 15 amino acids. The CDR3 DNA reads TGTGCCAGCACTCCCCGGGACAGGGGTTACACTGAAGCTTTCTTT. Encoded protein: CASTPRDRGYTEAFF.

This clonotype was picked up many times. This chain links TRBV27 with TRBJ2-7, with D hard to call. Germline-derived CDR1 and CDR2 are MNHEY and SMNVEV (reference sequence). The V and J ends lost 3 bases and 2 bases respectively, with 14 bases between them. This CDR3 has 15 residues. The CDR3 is CASSFGGLTTYEQYF. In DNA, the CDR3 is TGTGCCAGCAGTTTTGGTGGGTTGACCACCTACGAGCAGTACTTC.

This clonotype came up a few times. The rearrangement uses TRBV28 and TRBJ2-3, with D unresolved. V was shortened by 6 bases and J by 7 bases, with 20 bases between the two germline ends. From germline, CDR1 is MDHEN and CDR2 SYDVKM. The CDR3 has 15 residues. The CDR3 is CASSPPLKILHTQYF. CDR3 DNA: TGTGCCAGCAGCCCCCCATTGAAGATTTTACATACGCAGTATTTT. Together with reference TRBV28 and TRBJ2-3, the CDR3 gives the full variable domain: DVKVTQSSRYLVKRTGEKVFLECVQDMDHENMFWYRQDPGLGLRLIYFSYDVKMKEKGDIPEGYSVSREKKERFSLILESASTNQTSMYLCASSPPLKILHTQYFGPGTRLTVL.

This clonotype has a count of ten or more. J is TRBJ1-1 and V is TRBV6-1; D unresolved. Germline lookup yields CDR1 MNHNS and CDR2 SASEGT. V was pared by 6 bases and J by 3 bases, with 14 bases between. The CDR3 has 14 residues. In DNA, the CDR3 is TGTGCCAGCAGGGACCTGGCAGTCGACACTGAAGCTTTCTTT. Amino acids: CASRDLAVDTEAFF.